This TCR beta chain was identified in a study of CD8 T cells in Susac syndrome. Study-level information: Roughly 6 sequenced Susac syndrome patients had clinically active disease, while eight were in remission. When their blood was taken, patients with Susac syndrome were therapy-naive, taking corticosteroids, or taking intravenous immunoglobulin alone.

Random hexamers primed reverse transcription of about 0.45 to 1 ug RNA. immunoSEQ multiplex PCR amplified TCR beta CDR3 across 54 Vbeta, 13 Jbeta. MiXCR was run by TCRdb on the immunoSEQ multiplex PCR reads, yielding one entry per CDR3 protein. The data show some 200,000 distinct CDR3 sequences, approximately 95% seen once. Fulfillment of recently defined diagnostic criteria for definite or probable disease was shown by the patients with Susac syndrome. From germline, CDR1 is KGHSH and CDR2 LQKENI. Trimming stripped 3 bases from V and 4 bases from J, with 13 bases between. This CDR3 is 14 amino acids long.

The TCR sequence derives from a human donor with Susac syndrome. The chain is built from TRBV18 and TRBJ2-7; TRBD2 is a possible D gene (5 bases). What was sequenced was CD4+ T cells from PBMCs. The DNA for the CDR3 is TGTGCCAGCTCACCGAACGGACTGCTGTACGAGCAGTACTTC. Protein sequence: CASSPNGLLYEQYF.